This T cell receptor (beta chain) was identified during a study of T cell repertoires in cytomegalovirus infection. Study overall: From public TCR beta signatures came an indication of both CMV infection and matching HLA type. Study-level results: Carriers of CMV plus the relevant HLA were identified by cumulative public TCR beta family frequency. CMV-specific TCR beta clonotypes restricted by HLA-C were the ones dominating the ex vivo response.

TCRdb independently ran MiXCR on the reads; one entry per CDR3 protein. The sample has roughly 630,000 distinct CDR3 sequences; 24% are singletons. Points on this clonotype: Its matching antigen is unknown.

Germline trimming cut 0 bases from V and 5 bases from J; bases unmatched to any gene: 10. CDR3 length: 17 residues. Germline V gene sequence: CDR1 MDHEN, CDR2 SYDVKM. This TCR derives from a human donor in good health (CMV status not recorded). Some clones in this sample may be carry-over from other donors' samples. Sequencing was carried out using CD8+ T cells from PBMCs. The chain joins TRBV28 to TRBJ2-1; 7 nucleotides match TRBD2. The CDR3 loop is CASSLWNGLVGDNEQFF. As DNA, the CDR3 is TGTGCCAGCAGTTTATGGAACGGACTAGTGGGGGACAATGAGCAGTTCTTC.